Listed below are T cell receptor beta chains from one sample, sequenced in a study of vaccination effects on CD4 cells after COVID-19. No antigen has been identified for these receptors. The repertoire was sequenced with immunoSEQ multiplex PCR; TCRdb's copy has only in-frame clones and lacks some. The table includes 55,000 to 80,000 clones, roughly three quarters detected once. The sequencing here drew on CD4+ T cells from PBMCs cultured with HCoV-OC43 spike peptides, taken before COVID-19 vaccination. The receptors originated from a human donor who received a COVID-19 vaccine. The CDR3 runs from the conserved cysteine through the conserved F or W. A D gene is named only where the DNA matches it firmly. The size entry is marked missing in some rows and otherwise reads once, few, many or a size class.

J: TRBJ2-5
D: NA
V: TRBV3-1/TRBV3-2
size: NA
DNA: TGTGCCAGCAGCCAAGATCCCTTGGAGACCCAGTACTTC
CDR3: CASSQDPLETQYF

J: TRBJ1-2
D: NA
V: TRBV29-1
size: NA
DNA: TGCAGCGTTGTTCGGTCAGATGGCTACACCTTC
CDR3: CSVVRSDGYTF

J: TRBJ2-3
D: NA
V: TRBV6-5
size: NA
DNA: TGTGCCAGCAGTTACTATGACGGGGCTAGCACAGATACGCAGTATTTT
CDR3: CASSYYDGASTDTQYF

J: TRBJ2-2
D: NA
V: TRBV5-6
size: NA
DNA: TGTGCCAGCAGCTTGGGCCTCAACACCGGGGAGCTGTTTTTT
CDR3: CASSLGLNTGELFF

J: TRBJ1-1
D: NA
V: TRBV7-2
size: NA
DNA: TGTGCCAGCAGCTTCATGACAGGGAACACTGAAGCTTTCTTT
CDR3: CASSFMTGNTEAFF

J: TRBJ1-2
D: TRBD1
V: TRBV5-1
size: NA
DNA: TGCGCCAGCAGCTCCGGGACAGGTGACACCAACTTGCGGCATGGCTACACCTTC
CDR3: CASSSGTGDTNLRHGYTF

J: TRBJ2-2
D: NA
V: TRBV19
size: NA
DNA: TGTGCCAGTAGTATAGTAACGTGGGGAACCGGGGAGCTGTTTTTT
CDR3: CASSIVTWGTGELFF

J: TRBJ1-3
D: NA
V: TRBV12-3/TRBV12-4
size: once
DNA: TGTGCCAGCAGGGACGGTGGAGGTAACACCATATATTTT
CDR3: CASRDGGGNTIYF

J: TRBJ2-5
D: NA
V: TRBV30
size: NA
DNA: TGTGCCTGGAGTGTTGGACGGGAAACCCAGTACTTC
CDR3: CAWSVGRETQYF

J: TRBJ1-1
D: NA
V: TRBV6-4
size: NA
DNA: TGTGCCAGCAGTGCCTCTGAAAATGGGGAAGCTTTCTTT
CDR3: CASSASENGEAFF

J: TRBJ2-5
D: TRBD2
V: TRBV7-6
size: NA
DNA: TGTGCCAGCAGCTTAGCGTTCCTAGCGGGGGGGGAGACCCAGTACTTC
CDR3: CASSLAFLAGGETQYF

J: TRBJ2-4
D: NA
V: TRBV18
size: NA
DNA: TGTGCCAGCTCACCACCGGGACTCCCGCAAAACATTCAGTACTTC
CDR3: CASSPPGLPQNIQYF

J: TRBJ1-4
D: NA
V: TRBV2
size: few
DNA: TGTGCCAGCTGGATGGAGGGGGAAAAACTGTTTTTT
CDR3: CASWMEGEKLFF

J: TRBJ1-1
D: NA
V: TRBV2
size: few
DNA: TGTGCCAGCAGTGTACGCCCCGGGGTCACTGAAGCTTTCTTT
CDR3: CASSVRPGVTEAFF

J: TRBJ2-1
D: NA
V: TRBV6-6
size: NA
DNA: TGTGCCAGCAGTCCCGTTGTTCATGAGCAGTTCTTC
CDR3: CASSPVVHEQFF

J: TRBJ1-1
D: NA
V: TRBV2
size: NA
DNA: TGTGTGGGGCAGGAGGGGAACACTGAAGCTTTCTTT
CDR3: CVGQEGNTEAFF

J: TRBJ1-6
D: NA
V: TRBV18
size: NA
DNA: TGTGCCAGCTCACCTGCATCGGGGTTTAATTCACCCCTCCACTTT
CDR3: CASSPASGFNSPLHF

J: TRBJ1-4
D: TRBD1
V: TRBV30
size: NA
DNA: TGTGCTCTGTCAACGGACAGGGTTCCAACTAATGAAAAACTGTTTTTT
CDR3: CALSTDRVPTNEKLFF

J: TRBJ1-3
D: NA
V: TRBV7-2
size: NA
DNA: TGTGCCAGCAGCTTTACTGGAAACACCATATATTTT
CDR3: CASSFTGNTIYF

J: TRBJ1-5
D: TRBD1
V: TRBV28
size: once
DNA: TGTGCCAGCAGTCCGTGGACAGGGAACCAGCCCCAGCATTTT
CDR3: CASSPWTGNQPQHF

J: TRBJ2-5
D: NA
V: TRBV28
size: NA
DNA: TGTGCCAGCAGTTCCCTCCGGGGGGCAGGTGAGACCCAGTACTTC
CDR3: CASSSLRGAGETQYF

J: TRBJ1-1
D: NA
V: TRBV30
size: NA
DNA: TGTGCCTGGAGTGTCAGCCTGAACACTGAAGCTTTCTTT
CDR3: CAWSVSLNTEAFF

J: TRBJ2-1
D: TRBD2
V: TRBV11-1
size: NA
DNA: TGTGCCAGCAGCTTACGGGGGGAGAAATACAATGAGCAGTTCTTC
CDR3: CASSLRGEKYNEQFF

J: TRBJ2-2
D: NA
V: TRBV29-1
size: NA
DNA: TGCAGCGTTGGGTGGCAGGACCCACGTTTAAGCGGGGAGCTGTTTTTT
CDR3: CSVGWQDPRLSGELFF

J: TRBJ1-4
D: NA
V: TRBV7-2
size: once
DNA: TGTGCCAGCAGCTCTCAGGGTACAACTAATGAAAAACTGTTTTTT
CDR3: CASSSQGTTNEKLFF

J: TRBJ1-1
D: TRBD1
V: TRBV7-3
size: NA
DNA: TGTGCCAGCAGCTCGAGCGGACAGGGGAATGAAGCTTTCTTT
CDR3: CASSSSGQGNEAFF

J: TRBJ2-1
D: TRBD2
V: TRBV28
size: few
DNA: TGTGCCAGCAGTTTCCGGGACTATAAAGGATTGTACAATGAGCAGTTCTTC
CDR3: CASSFRDYKGLYNEQFF

J: TRBJ1-2
D: NA
V: TRBV29-1
size: NA
DNA: TGCAGCGTTCCAGGGCGCGGTGACTATGGCTACACCTTC
CDR3: CSVPGRGDYGYTF

J: TRBJ1-3
D: TRBD1
V: TRBV2
size: few
DNA: TGTGCCAGCAGCTGGACAGGGTTGTACACCATATATTTT
CDR3: CASSWTGLYTIYF

J: TRBJ1-3
D: NA
V: TRBV18
size: NA
DNA: TGTGCCAGCTCACCCTTACAGGGAGCGGCTGGAAACACCATATATTTT
CDR3: CASSPLQGAAGNTIYF

J: TRBJ1-5
D: TRBD1
V: TRBV19
size: NA
DNA: TGTGCCACCCAGAAAGACGACAGGGCGTCTCAGCCCCAGCATTTT
CDR3: CATQKDDRASQPQHF

J: TRBJ1-1
D: NA
V: TRBV5-1
size: once
DNA: TGCGCCAGCAGCTTGGGACAGGAAGCTTTCTTT
CDR3: CASSLGQEAFF

J: TRBJ2-2
D: TRBD1
V: TRBV28
size: NA
DNA: TGTGCCAGCAAACCAGGGGGCACCGGGGAGCTGTTTTTT
CDR3: CASKPGGTGELFF

J: TRBJ2-6
D: NA
V: TRBV5-8
size: NA
DNA: TGTGCCAGCAGCTTATACTCTGGGGCCAACGTCCTGACTTTC
CDR3: CASSLYSGANVLTF

J: TRBJ1-4
D: TRBD1
V: TRBV5-4
size: NA
DNA: TGTGCCAGCAGCTTGGCGGGGCAGGGGGTAAATGAAAAACTGTTTTTT
CDR3: CASSLAGQGVNEKLFF

J: TRBJ2-1
D: TRBD2
V: TRBV2
size: few
DNA: TGTGCCAGCATGGAAGGGAGGGCAATGGGCAATGAGCAGTTCTTC
CDR3: CASMEGRAMGNEQFF

J: TRBJ1-2
D: NA
V: TRBV6-6
size: NA
DNA: TGTGCCAGCAGTTACTCCGGCCAGGGGAACTATGGCTACACCTTC
CDR3: CASSYSGQGNYGYTF

J: TRBJ1-3
D: NA
V: TRBV11-2
size: NA
DNA: TGTGCCAGCAGCCTAGACAGTTCTGGAAACACCATATATTTT
CDR3: CASSLDSSGNTIYF

J: TRBJ2-5
D: NA
V: TRBV4-3
size: NA
DNA: TGCGCCAGCAGCCAAGACACCAGGGTCCAAGAGACCCAGTACTTC
CDR3: CASSQDTRVQETQYF

J: TRBJ2-1
D: NA
V: TRBV6-4
size: NA
DNA: TGTGCCAGCAGTCGGGACTCGAGGTACAATGAGCAGTTCTTC
CDR3: CASSRDSRYNEQFF

J: TRBJ1-2
D: NA
V: TRBV3-1/TRBV3-2
size: NA
DNA: TGTGCCAGCAGCCAGTTTGTGTCCGGGCATGGCTACACCTTC
CDR3: CASSQFVSGHGYTF